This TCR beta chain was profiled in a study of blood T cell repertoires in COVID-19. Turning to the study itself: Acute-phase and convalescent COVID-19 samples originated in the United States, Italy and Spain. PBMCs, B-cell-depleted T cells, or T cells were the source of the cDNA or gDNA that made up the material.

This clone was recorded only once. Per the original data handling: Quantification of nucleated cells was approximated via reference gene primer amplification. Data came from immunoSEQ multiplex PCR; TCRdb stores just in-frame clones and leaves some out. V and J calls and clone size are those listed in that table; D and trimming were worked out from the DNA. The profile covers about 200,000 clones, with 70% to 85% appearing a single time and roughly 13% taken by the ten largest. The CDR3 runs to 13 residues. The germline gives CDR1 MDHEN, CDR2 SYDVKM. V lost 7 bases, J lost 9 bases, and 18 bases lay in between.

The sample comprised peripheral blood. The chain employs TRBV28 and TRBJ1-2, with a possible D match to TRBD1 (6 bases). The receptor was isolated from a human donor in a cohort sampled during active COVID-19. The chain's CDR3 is CASTGGPIKSYTF. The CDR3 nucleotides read TGTGCCAGCACGGGGGGCCCGATTAAGAGCTACACCTTC.